Following are 8 T cell receptor beta chains from one sample sequenced in a study of T cell responses to AZD1222 COVID-19 vaccine. This table comes from immunoSEQ multiplex PCR, and its TCRdb copy is limited to in-frame clones, with some not included. This sample yields approximately 110,000 clones, of which about 85% are seen a single time; 4.4% belongs to the top ten. Sequences were derived from peripheral blood, sampled on day 0 of AZD1222 vaccination. All receptors derive from an adult in good health.

The chain combines TRBV7-2 with TRBJ1-5; TRBD1 is a possible D gene (6 bases). V shed 3 bases and J shed 6 bases, with 15 bases lying between them. CDR1 is SGHTA, CDR2 FQGNSA, per germline. This CDR3 contains 15 residues. The CDR3: CASSLATGTLQPQHF. The CDR3 coding sequence is TGTGCCAGCAGCTTGGCAACCGGGACACTTCAGCCCCAGCATTTT.

The chain couples TRBV13 to TRBJ1-6; 8 bases map to TRBD1. Trimming cost V 5 bases and J 4 bases; bases outside gene matches: 7. CDR1 and CDR2 from the germline V gene are PRHDT and FYEKMQ (reference sequence). CDR3 length equals 16 residues. The CDR3 is CASSLGQGVYNSPLHF. The CDR3 DNA sequence: TGTGCCAGCAGCCTCGGACAGGGTGTGTATAATTCACCCCTCCACTTT.

The CDR3 nucleotides read TGTGCCAGCAGCTCACTACCGGGACAGGTTAATGAAAAACTGTTTTTT. It is translated as CASSSLPGQVNEKLFF. The genes are TRBV5-6 and TRBJ1-4; 8 positions match TRBD1. The CDR3 runs 16 residues. V shed 3 bases, J shed 4 bases, and the junction held 8 bases outside the gene matches. The germline V gene encodes CDR1 SGHDT and CDR2 YYEEEE. Using reference TRBV5-6 and TRBJ1-4 for the parts outside the CDR3, the full variable domain is DAGVTQSPTHLIKTRGQQVTLRCSPKSGHDTVSWYQQALGQGPQFIFQYYEEEERQRGNFPDRFSGHQFPNYSSELNVNALLLGDSALYLCASSSLPGQVNEKLFFGSGTQLSVL.

Only one count was recorded for this clone. This rearrangement joins TRBV19 to TRBJ1-4, with D uncertain. The germline V gene has CDR1 LNHDA and CDR2 SQIVND (reference sequence). The CDR3 loop spans 15 amino acids. V shed 3 bases and J shed 3 bases, with 11 bases lying between them. The CDR3 DNA sequence: TGTGCCAGTAGTATCGGAGCGCTGGCTAATGAAAAACTGTTTTTT. Its translation: CASSIGALANEKLFF. Full variable domain (remainder filled in from reference TRBV19 and TRBJ1-4): DGGITQSPKYLFRKEGQNVTLSCEQNLNHDAMYWYRQDPGQGLRLIYYSQIVNDFQKGDIAEGYSVSREKKESFPLTVTSAQKNPTAFYLCASSIGALANEKLFFGSGTQLSVL.

The chain couples TRBV7-2 to TRBJ2-2; TRBD2 might be the D (6 bases). The CDR3 has 15 residues. With 3 bases removed from V and 5 bases from J, the gap between germline ends came to 13 bases. Germline lookup yields CDR1 SGHTA and CDR2 FQGNSA. The CDR3 region has the DNA TGTGCCAGCAGCTTCTTCACAAGCGGGACCGGGGAGCTGTTTTTT. It specifies CASSFFTSGTGELFF. Full variable domain (outside the CDR3, taken from reference TRBV7-2 and TRBJ2-2): GAGVSQSPSNKVTEKGKDVELRCDPISGHTALYWYRQSLGQGLEFLIYFQGNSAPDKSGLPSDRFSAERTGGSVSTLTIQRTQQEDSAVYLCASSFFTSGTGELFFGEGSRLTVL.

The genes are TRBV5-6 and TRBJ2-5; 7 bases line up with TRBD1. V lost 2 bases and J lost 6; bases outside the gene matches: 7. The CDR3 has 14 residues. Germline V gene sequence: CDR1 SGHDT, CDR2 YYEEEE. As DNA, the CDR3 is TGTGCCAGCAGCTTAGCAGGGGGAAGGCAGACCCAGTACTTC. Amino acid sequence: CASSLAGGRQTQYF.

V is TRBV6-5 and J is TRBJ2-3; 12 bases agree with TRBD2. Germline CDR1 and CDR2: MNHEY and SVGAGI. The CDR3 contains 15 residues. V lost 7 bases, J lost 9 bases, and 11 bases stayed unmatched. Here the CDR3 DNA reads TGTGCCAGCAAAATAAGACTAGCGGGAGAAGGGACGCAGTATTTT. Protein sequence: CASKIRLAGEGTQYF.

The gene calls are TRBV3-1 (or the pseudogene TRBV3-2) and TRBJ1-6, with TRBD1 as a possible D gene (6 bases). This CDR3 contains 13 residues. Germline values: CDR1 LGHDT, CDR2 YNNKEL (reference sequence). The CDR3, as DNA: TGTGCGTCGGACGGGGGGCCTAATTCACCCCTCCACTTT. Translation: CASDGGPNSPLHF.